The 14 T cell receptor beta chains in this list originate from one sample, sequenced in a study of shared clonotypes between healthy human individuals. Using immunoSEQ multiplex PCR, the repertoire was profiled, and TCRdb retains in-frame clones only, with some absent. Among some 2,000,000 clones listed, 95% were seen once. The sample consisted of naive CD4+ T cells sorted from blood. Subset reported: CD45RA+ positively selected. These receptor sequences come from a man aged 18-30 years in good health.

The chain couples TRBV28 to TRBJ1-2; no reliable D call. V was shortened by 5 bases and J by 4 bases, with 8 bases between the two germline ends. CDR1 is MDHEN, CDR2 SYDVKM, per germline. The CDR3 has 12 residues. As DNA, the CDR3 is TGTGCCAGCAGTCAAGTTGCCTATGGCTACACCTTC. Translation gives CASSQVAYGYTF.

Concerning this clone itself: Other DNA variants within this sample encode the same CDR3. The V gene is TRBV7-2, the J gene TRBJ2-7, with 7 bases aligning to TRBD2. The CDR3 length is 14 residues. Germline V gives CDR1 SGHTA, CDR2 FQGNSA. V lost 4 bases to trimming and J lost 2 bases; unmatched junction nucleotides: 5. This chain's CDR3 is CASSSGTTPYEQYF. The CDR3 DNA sequence: TGTGCCAGCAGCTCCGGGACTACTCCCTACGAGCAGTACTTC.

V gene TRBV5-1 combines with J gene TRBJ1-5, with TRBD1 as a possible D gene (5 bases). CDR3 size: 15 residues. Between the trimmed V and J ends, which lost 0 bases and 0 bases, there was a span of 7 bases. Germline-derived CDR1 and CDR2 are SGHRS and YFSETQ. This chain's CDR3 is CASSLGDHSNQPQHF. CDR3 sequence (DNA): TGCGCCAGCAGCTTGGGGGACCATAGCAATCAGCCCCAGCATTTT.

The gene calls are TRBV29-1 and TRBJ2-2; 8 nucleotides align to TRBD2. CDR1 is SQVTM, CDR2 ANQGSEA, per germline. There are 15 residues in the CDR3. Trimming cost V 5 bases and J 5 bases; bases outside gene matches: 10. The CDR3 loop reads CSVRTGTRTTGELFF. As DNA, the CDR3 is TGCAGCGTTCGAACCGGGACTAGGACAACCGGGGAGCTGTTTTTT.

V and J are TRBV12-5 and TRBJ2-5; D remains unclear. The CDR3 has 14 amino acids. Germline values: CDR1 LGHNT, CDR2 FRNRAP. The V end was cut by 0 bases, the J end by 2 bases, with 7 bases between. CDR3 nucleotides: TGTGCTAGTGGTTTGGTACTTCTACAAGAGACCCAGTACTTC. It yields the protein CASGLVLLQETQYF.

The chain links TRBV29-1 to TRBJ2-4; D is possibly TRBD1 (6 bases). V was clipped by 4 bases and J by 6 bases, with 10 bases between them. CDR3 size: 12 residues. The germline V gene encodes CDR1 SQVTM and CDR2 ANQGSEA. The DNA of the CDR3 is TGCAGCGTTGCACAGGGCGGAAACATTCAGTACTTC. It is translated as CSVAQGGNIQYF.

The genes are TRBV4-1 and TRBJ1-4; a weak D match, TRBD1 (6 bases). The CDR3 spans 16 residues. Germline V gene lookup returns CDR1 MGHRA and CDR2 YSYEKL. V dropped 0 bases and J dropped 8 bases, with 16 bases sitting between them. The CDR3: CASSQDRGASWEKLFF. The CDR3 bases are TGCGCCAGCAGCCAAGATCGGGGGGCCTCGTGGGAAAAACTGTTTTTT.

V gene TRBV6-1 combines with J gene TRBJ2-7, with 8 bases fitting TRBD1. V shed 2 bases and J 6 bases; nucleotides not matched to a gene: 9. Germline loops: CDR1 MNHNS, CDR2 SASEGT. CDR3 length equals 15 residues. The CDR3 protein is CASSESTGGFFEQYF. The CDR3 DNA reads as TGTGCCAGCAGTGAATCTACAGGGGGGTTTTTCGAGCAGTACTTC.

V and J are TRBV18 and TRBJ2-7; TRBD1 matches at 9 bases. Germline CDR1 KGHSH, CDR2 LQKENI. The CDR3 is 15 amino acids. V lost 0 bases, J lost 3 bases, and 3 bases stayed unmatched. The CDR3 DNA follows: TGTGCCAGCTCACCACCCTGGACAGGGGTCTACGAGCAGTACTTC. It translates to CASSPPWTGVYEQYF.

In this sample, this clone turned up many times. This sample also contains other DNA sequences that code for the same CDR3. The rearrangement uses TRBV19 and TRBJ1-4; D is unclear. The CDR3 loop spans 14 amino acids. V gave up 0 bases and J gave up 8 bases, with 10 bases separating them. Looked up from germline, CDR1 is LNHDA and CDR2 is SQIVND (reference sequence). The CDR3 DNA follows: TGTGCCAGTAGTATAGATTCTCTGGCAGAAAAACTGTTTTTT. Translating gives CASSIDSLAEKLFF.

V usage is TRBV6-6 and J usage is TRBJ2-5; maybe TRBD2 (6 bases). The V gene's germline CDR1 is MNHNY and CDR2 SVGAGI (reference sequence). The CDR3 spans 16 residues. The V and J ends lost 8 bases and 2 bases respectively, with 21 bases between them. The CDR3 reads CASSRGTGSLQETQYF. CDR3 nucleotides: TGTGCCAGCTCCCGGGGGACGGGGAGCCTTCAAGAGACCCAGTACTTC.

V gene TRBV10-2 combines with J gene TRBJ2-7, with 10 bases identical to TRBD2. The trim removed 8 bases at V and 7 bases at J, leaving 5 bases unmatched. Germline loops: CDR1 WSHSY, CDR2 SAAADI. The CDR3 is 12 amino acids. The DNA of the CDR3 is TGCGCCAGCGGCTCTAGCGGGGGTGAGCAGTACTTC. Protein: CASGSSGGEQYF.

The gene calls are TRBV28 and TRBJ1-1, with D perhaps matching TRBD1 (6 bases). The germline gives CDR1 MDHEN, CDR2 SYDVKM. The ends were cut back, 8 bases at V and 1 base at J, with 8 bases in the middle. This CDR3 has 12 amino acids. In DNA, the CDR3 is TGTGCCAGCGAAGGGGGGAACACTGAAGCTTTCTTT. Translated, it gives CASEGGNTEAFF.

This clone came up once. The CDR3 bases are TGTGCCAGCAGGCAGACAGGGGGCCGAACCGGGGAGCTGTTTTTT. Translation: CASRQTGGRTGELFF. The chain links TRBV28 to TRBJ2-2, with TRBD1 identical over 10 bases. V shed 6 bases, J shed 5 bases, and the junction held 6 bases outside the gene matches. Germline V gene sequence: CDR1 MDHEN, CDR2 SYDVKM. The CDR3 is 15 amino acids.